A selection of T cell receptor beta chains follows, all from one sample in a study of control samples from healthy donors and cancer patients. The assay was immunoSEQ multiplex PCR, and TCRdb's table has in-frame clones only and misses some. This sample carries more than 30,000 clones, about four fifths of them seen once, and the ten largest clones take 20% to 25%. The sequencing sample was made of PBMCs. Source of these receptors: a woman aged 55-69 years with lung cancer. The CDR3 runs from the conserved cysteine through the conserved F or W. D genes are given only for firm matches. Size is omitted from some rows. Given values are once, few, many or a class for expanded clones.

v_call	j_call	clone_size	d_call	cdr3_aa	cdr3_nt
TRBV4-1	TRBJ2-3	few	TRBD1	CASSLYPHQGADTQYF	TGCGCCAGCAGCCTATACCCTCATCAGGGGGCAGATACGCAGTATTTT
TRBV6-6	TRBJ2-3	NA	NA	CASKGSGTDTQYF	TGTGCCAGCAAAGGTAGCGGCACAGATACGCAGTATTTT
TRBV27	TRBJ2-2	NA	TRBD2	CASSPTPAGINTGELFF	TGTGCCAGCAGTCCGACCCCAGCGGGGATAAACACCGGGGAGCTGTTTTTT
TRBV7-9	TRBJ1-6	NA	NA	CASSLPQAGESPLHF	TGTGCCAGCAGCTTACCCCAGGCAGGGGAATCACCCCTCCACTTT
TRBV27	TRBJ2-1	NA	TRBD2	CASSLPSGIGYNEQFF	TGTGCCAGCAGTCTACCTAGCGGGATAGGATACAATGAGCAGTTCTTC
TRBV11-3	TRBJ2-3	NA	TRBD1	CASSGWTGGTDTQYF	TGTGCCAGCAGCGGATGGACAGGGGGCACAGATACGCAGTATTTT
TRBV6-2/TRBV6-3	TRBJ1-5	NA	NA	CASSRGDPGQPQHF	TGTGCCAGCAGCCGGGGGGACCCCGGCCAGCCCCAGCATTTT
TRBV6-5	TRBJ1-2	NA	TRBD1	CASGIGQVNYGYTF	TGTGCCAGCGGAATAGGACAGGTTAACTATGGCTACACCTTC
TRBV6-6	TRBJ2-5	NA	TRBD2	CASSHSGAQYF	TGTGCCAGCAGCCATAGCGGGGCCCAGTACTTC
TRBV18	TRBJ2-3	NA	TRBD2	CASSPDWTSGGAVSDTQYF	TGTGCCAGCTCACCAGACTGGACTAGCGGGGGGGCCGTATCCGATACGCAGTATTTT
TRBV7-9	TRBJ1-3	NA	NA	CASSSLLSGNTIYF	TGTGCCAGCAGTTCCTTGCTCTCTGGAAACACCATATATTTT
TRBV15	TRBJ1-3	NA	NA	CATSLQGGNTIYF	TGTGCCACCAGCCTCCAGGGCGGAAACACCATATATTTT
TRBV5-4	TRBJ2-7	NA	NA	CASSLGGLGHEQYF	TGTGCCAGCAGCTTGGGCGGATTGGGTCACGAGCAGTACTTC
TRBV4-3	TRBJ1-5	few	NA	CASSQDGQSNQPQHF	TGCGCCAGCAGCCAAGATGGACAGAGCAATCAGCCCCAGCATTTT
TRBV6-6	TRBJ1-1	NA	NA	CASSYQTFNTEAFF	TGTGCCAGCAGTTACCAGACATTCAACACTGAAGCTTTCTTT
TRBV7-9	TRBJ2-6	NA	NA	CATGSGANVLTF	TGTGCCACAGGCTCTGGGGCCAACGTCCTGACTTTC
TRBV5-1	TRBJ2-3	NA	NA	CASSIVQGADTQYF	TGCGCCAGCAGTATCGTACAGGGTGCAGATACGCAGTATTTT
TRBV6-6	TRBJ2-5	NA	NA	CASSPGAWTQYF	TGTGCCAGCAGTCCCGGAGCGTGGACCCAGTACTTC
TRBV7-8	TRBJ2-7	NA	TRBD2	CASSLRLAADEQYF	TGTGCCAGCAGTCTTAGACTAGCTGCGGACGAGCAGTACTTC
TRBV7-9	TRBJ1-1	few	NA	CASSLVRRNTEAFF	TGTGCCAGCAGCTTGGTCCGGCGGAACACTGAAGCTTTCTTT
TRBV7-6	TRBJ2-1	once	NA	CASSYTFQSSYNEQFF	TGTGCCAGCAGCTATACGTTCCAAAGCTCCTACAATGAGCAGTTCTTC
TRBV24-1	TRBJ2-2	NA	NA	CATWGAGELFF	TGTGCCACCTGGGGTGCCGGGGAGCTGTTTTTT
TRBV11-2	TRBJ2-3	few	NA	CASSLGAPTDTQYF	TGTGCCAGCAGCTTAGGGGCACCCACAGATACGCAGTATTTT
TRBV5-6	TRBJ1-3	medium-sized	TRBD1	CASSPIPGQGRNTIYF	TGTGCCAGCAGCCCCATTCCGGGACAGGGCAGAAACACCATATATTTT
TRBV18	TRBJ1-2	NA	NA	CASSPRALGDFSGYTF	TGTGCCAGCTCACCTCGAGCATTGGGGGATTTCAGCGGCTACACCTTC
TRBV2	TRBJ1-1	NA	NA	CASLNTEAFF	TGTGCCAGCTTGAACACTGAAGCTTTCTTT
TRBV29-1	TRBJ1-2	NA	NA	CSVPWDEGGYTF	TGCAGCGTCCCCTGGGACGAGGGTGGCTACACCTTC
TRBV21-1	TRBJ2-3	once	NA	CASGGGASDTQYF	TGTGCCAGCGGCGGGGGGGCGTCAGATACGCAGTATTTT
TRBV29-1	TRBJ1-1	once	TRBD1	CSVVQGGTEAFF	TGCAGCGTTGTTCAGGGGGGGACTGAAGCTTTCTTT
TRBV24-1	TRBJ2-3	NA	NA	CATSDGGQGTDTQYF	TGTGCCACCAGTGATGGGGGGCAAGGGACAGATACGCAGTATTTT
TRBV18	TRBJ2-2	NA	TRBD1	CASSPPRTGVLSGELFF	TGTGCCAGCTCACCTCCCCGGACAGGGGTTTTATCCGGGGAGCTGTTTTTT
TRBV2	TRBJ1-2	NA	NA	CASSEGEQPTDDLYGYTF	TGTGCCAGCAGTGAAGGGGAGCAGCCCACTGACGACCTTTATGGCTACACCTTC
TRBV5-4	TRBJ2-1	NA	TRBD2	CASSLAGLAGGPNEQFF	TGTGCCAGCAGCTTGGCCGGTTTAGCGGGGGGGCCCAATGAGCAGTTCTTC
TRBV30	TRBJ2-7	NA	NA	CAWGPSPYEQYF	TGTGCCTGGGGCCCCTCCCCCTACGAGCAGTACTTC
TRBV9	TRBJ2-1	NA	NA	CASSVGGAVNEQFF	TGTGCCAGCAGCGTAGGAGGGGCGGTCAATGAGCAGTTCTTC
TRBV18	TRBJ2-1	NA	TRBD2	CASSLGLAVYNEQFF	TGTGCCAGCTCACTAGGACTAGCGGTTTACAATGAGCAGTTCTTC
TRBV4-1	TRBJ1-1	NA	NA	CASSQYTRGEAFF	TGCGCCAGCAGCCAATATACTCGGGGGGAAGCTTTCTTT
TRBV5-4	TRBJ1-4	NA	NA	CASSLDLGGEKLFF	TGTGCCAGCAGCTTGGATCTGGGTGGTGAAAAACTGTTTTTT
TRBV11-2	TRBJ1-5	NA	NA	CASSSDSPHQPQHF	TGTGCCAGCAGCTCCGACAGTCCCCATCAGCCCCAGCATTTT
TRBV7-9	TRBJ2-3	NA	NA	CASSPDRFVGTDTQYF	TGTGCCAGCAGCCCAGACAGGTTCGTGGGCACAGATACGCAGTATTTT
TRBV7-8	TRBJ2-2	NA	NA	CASSFRGANTGELFF	TGTGCCAGCAGCTTCAGGGGTGCGAACACCGGGGAGCTGTTTTTT
TRBV6-5	TRBJ1-5	NA	NA	CASSYSPDGPQHF	TGTGCCAGCAGTTACTCCCCGGACGGGCCCCAGCATTTT
TRBV6-6	TRBJ2-5	few	NA	CASSYNRVGETQYF	TGTGCCAGCAGTTACAACAGGGTCGGAGAGACCCAGTACTTC
TRBV11-2	TRBJ2-3	NA	NA	CASSLEVWSTDTQYF	TGTGCCAGCAGCTTAGAGGTTTGGAGCACAGATACGCAGTATTTT
TRBV7-9	TRBJ1-1	NA	NA	CASSLRGNTEAFF	TGTGCCAGCAGCTTGAGGGGGAACACTGAAGCTTTCTTT
TRBV10-3	TRBJ1-5	NA	TRBD1	CAISVGQGEPQHF	TGTGCCATCAGTGTAGGACAGGGAGAGCCCCAGCATTTT
TRBV4-1	TRBJ1-5	NA	NA	CASSLGPRYDYSNQPQHF	TGCGCCAGCAGCCTCGGGCCCCGGTACGACTATAGCAATCAGCCCCAGCATTTT
TRBV7-8	TRBJ1-4	NA	NA	CASSATNEKLFF	TGTGCCAGCAGTGCAACTAATGAAAAACTGTTTTTT
TRBV5-4	TRBJ2-1	NA	TRBD1	CASSSSGTGTNEQFF	TGTGCCAGCAGCTCTTCCGGGACAGGGACAAATGAGCAGTTCTTC
TRBV9	TRBJ1-6	NA	TRBD1	CASSVGGGSGSPLHF	TGTGCCAGCAGCGTAGGAGGGGGCTCTGGTTCACCCCTCCACTTT
TRBV7-8	TRBJ2-1	NA	TRBD1	CASSSEGASRNEQFF	TGTGCCAGCAGCTCAGAGGGGGCGTCCCGCAATGAGCAGTTCTTC
TRBV4-1	TRBJ1-1	NA	NA	CASSPRENTEAFF	TGCGCCAGCAGCCCACGCGAGAACACTGAAGCTTTCTTT
TRBV7-9	TRBJ1-1	NA	NA	CASSYGDAFF	TGTGCCAGCAGCTATGGAGACGCTTTCTTT
TRBV2	TRBJ2-1	NA	NA	CASAPEGNNEQFF	TGTGCCAGCGCCCCCGAAGGGAACAATGAGCAGTTCTTC